Shown below are 10 T cell receptor beta chains from a single sample sequenced in a study of identical twins. TCRdb reprocessed the 5' RACE reads with MiXCR, giving one entry per CDR3 protein. The table has a few hundred thousand distinct CDR3 sequences, more than 9.5% seen once. These data were also reused for a study on yellow fever vaccine responses in identical twins.

Sequenced: memory (CD45RO+) T cells sorted from blood. The receptor source for this set is a young woman in good health.

Concerning this clonotype: A clone one base away is much larger, so this may be a read error. The chain couples TRBV7-8 to TRBJ2-7; D is possibly TRBD1 or TRBD2 (5 bases each). The germline V gene has CDR1 SGHVS and CDR2 FQNEAQ. CDR3 length: 15 amino acids. V lost 5 bases, J lost 5 bases, and 19 bases lay in between. CDR3 DNA: TGTGCCAGCAGCCCACGCGGGTTAGGGGACCACGAGCAGTACTTC. Its protein product is CASSPRGLGDHEQYF.

The table lists this clonotype with many counts. The V gene is TRBV2, the J gene TRBJ2-7, with D possibly TRBD1 on 6 matching bases. The V and J ends lost 5 bases and 4 bases respectively, with 18 bases between them. The germline gives CDR1 SNHLY, CDR2 FYNNEI. The CDR3 length is 15 residues. CDR3 DNA: TGTGCCAGCAGTCTCGGAACAGGGCTAACTTACGAGCAGTACTTC. Translation gives CASSLGTGLTYEQYF.

This clonotype was counted between two and nine times. V is TRBV6-1 and J is TRBJ2-1; D not certain. Germline V CDR1 and CDR2: MNHNS, SASEGT. The CDR3 spans 14 residues. Deletions cut 0 bases from V and 6 bases from J, with 9 bases between. The CDR3 loop reads CASSEALRSNEQFF. The CDR3 coding sequence is TGTGCCAGCAGTGAAGCGCTCAGGTCCAATGAGCAGTTCTTC.

V is TRBV4-1 and J is TRBJ2-5; 10 bases align to TRBD2. This CDR3 region has 15 residues. J gave up 2 bases and V 4 bases, and 4 bases lay outside the gene matches. Per germline, CDR1 MGHRA and CDR2 YSYEKL. CDR3 sequence: CASSPGLAEQETQYF. CDR3 DNA sequence: TGCGCCAGCAGCCCTGGACTAGCGGAACAAGAGACCCAGTACTTC.

This clonotype showed up just a few times. The chain joins TRBV7-3 to TRBJ1-1, with D hard to call. Germline V gives CDR1 SGHTA, CDR2 FQGTGA. The CDR3 is 14 amino acids. Trimming took 2 bases from V and 1 from J, leaving 8 bases between them. In DNA form, the CDR3 reads TGTGCCAGCAGCTTAGGGCCCAGGAACACTGAAGCTTTCTTT. Translation gives CASSLGPRNTEAFF. The variable domain in full, with the rest retrieved from reference TRBV7-3 and TRBJ1-1, is GAGVSQTPSNKVTEKGKYVELRCDPISGHTALYWYRQSLGQGPEFLIYFQGTGAADDSGLPNDRFFAVRPEGSVSTLKIQRTERGDSAVYLCASSLGPRNTEAFFGQGTRLTVV.

This clonotype was detected many times. CDR3 in amino acids: CASSTGGGGRDEQYF. CDR3 nucleotides: TGTGCCAGCAGTACAGGGGGGGGAGGACGGGACGAGCAGTACTTC. The chain couples TRBV28 to TRBJ2-7; D may be TRBD1 (8 bases). The CDR3 length is 15 residues. Looked up from germline, CDR1 is MDHEN and CDR2 is SYDVKM. Between the trimmed V and J ends, which lost 5 bases and 5 bases, there was a span of 19 bases.

The V and J genes are TRBV5-1 and TRBJ2-7; possible D gene TRBD2, 6 bases. V dropped 1 base and J dropped 12 bases, with 17 bases sitting between them. The germline gives CDR1 SGHRS, CDR2 YFSETQ. The CDR3 contains 13 residues. CDR3: CASSLRSRDFAYF. CDR3 coding DNA: TGCGCCAGCAGCTTGAGGTCCCGGGACTTCGCGTACTTC.

A word on this clonotype: One end of the junction does not line up with germline, which may come from a read error. The chain recombines TRBV12-3 or TRBV12-4 with TRBJ2-2, with D tentatively TRBD1 (6 bases). CDR3 length: 14 residues. CDR3 sequence reads: CVSSLGGNTGELFF. CDR3 coding DNA: TGTGTCAGCAGTTTAGGGGGTAATACCGGGGAGCTGTTTTTT.

This clonotype was seen many times. This CDR3 is CSVVFGVRGYYEQYF. The CDR3 region has the DNA TGCAGCGTTGTTTTTGGGGTCAGAGGATACTACGAGCAGTACTTC. This chain links TRBV29-1 with TRBJ2-7; no clear D. Per the germline V gene, CDR1 is SQVTM and CDR2 is ANQGSEA. The CDR3 extends over 15 amino acids. Trimming took 4 bases from V and 3 from J, leaving 19 bases between them.

This rearrangement joins TRBV29-1 to TRBJ2-1; D is perhaps TRBD2 (6 bases). Trimming stripped 8 bases from V and 5 bases from J, with 13 bases between. Germline assignment: CDR1 SQVTM and CDR2 ANQGSEA. The CDR3 loop spans 12 amino acids. The CDR3 is CSSRDSHNEQFF. CDR3 bases: TGCAGCTCACGGGACTCTCACAATGAGCAGTTCTTC.